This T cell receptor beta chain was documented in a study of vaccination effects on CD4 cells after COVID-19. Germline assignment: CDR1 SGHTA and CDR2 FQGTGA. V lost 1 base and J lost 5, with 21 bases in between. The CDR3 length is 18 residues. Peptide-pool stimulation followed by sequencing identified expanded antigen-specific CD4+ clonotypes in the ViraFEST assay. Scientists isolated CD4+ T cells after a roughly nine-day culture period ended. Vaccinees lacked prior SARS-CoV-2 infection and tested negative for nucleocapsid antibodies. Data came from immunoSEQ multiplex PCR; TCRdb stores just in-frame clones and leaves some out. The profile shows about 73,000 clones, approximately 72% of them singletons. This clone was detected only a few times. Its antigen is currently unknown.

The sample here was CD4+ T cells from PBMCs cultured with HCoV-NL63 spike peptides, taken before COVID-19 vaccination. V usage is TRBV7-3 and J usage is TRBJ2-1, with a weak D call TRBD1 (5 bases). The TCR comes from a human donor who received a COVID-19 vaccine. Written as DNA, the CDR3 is TGTGCCAGCAGCTTAATATCAGGGATCTTAGGACAAGACAATGAGCAGTTCTTC. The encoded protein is CASSLISGILGQDNEQFF.